This T cell receptor beta chain was documented in a study of blood T cells in healthy people across ages. Sample-barcoded 5' priming and a J-beta primer mix drove a second PCR of roughly 6 to 12 cycles. TCRdb recomputed calls from the 5' RACE reads with MiXCR, one row per CDR3 protein. This sample has hundreds of thousands of distinct CDR3 sequences; around 20% occur once, and the top ten carry roughly 3.6%. There are 16 residues in the CDR3. CDR1 is DFQATT and CDR2 is SNEGSKA in the germline V gene (reference sequence). Trimming removed 1 base at V and 3 bases at J, with 17 bases between. This chain joins TRBV20-1 and TRBJ2-3; TRBD2 is a possible D gene (6 bases). Material for sequencing was blood. The sequence derives from a man in his 70s in good health. DNA for the CDR3: TGCAGTGCTAGAGGTAGCGGTACCAAGTGGACAGATACGCAGTATTTT. This translates into CSARGSGTKWTDTQYF.